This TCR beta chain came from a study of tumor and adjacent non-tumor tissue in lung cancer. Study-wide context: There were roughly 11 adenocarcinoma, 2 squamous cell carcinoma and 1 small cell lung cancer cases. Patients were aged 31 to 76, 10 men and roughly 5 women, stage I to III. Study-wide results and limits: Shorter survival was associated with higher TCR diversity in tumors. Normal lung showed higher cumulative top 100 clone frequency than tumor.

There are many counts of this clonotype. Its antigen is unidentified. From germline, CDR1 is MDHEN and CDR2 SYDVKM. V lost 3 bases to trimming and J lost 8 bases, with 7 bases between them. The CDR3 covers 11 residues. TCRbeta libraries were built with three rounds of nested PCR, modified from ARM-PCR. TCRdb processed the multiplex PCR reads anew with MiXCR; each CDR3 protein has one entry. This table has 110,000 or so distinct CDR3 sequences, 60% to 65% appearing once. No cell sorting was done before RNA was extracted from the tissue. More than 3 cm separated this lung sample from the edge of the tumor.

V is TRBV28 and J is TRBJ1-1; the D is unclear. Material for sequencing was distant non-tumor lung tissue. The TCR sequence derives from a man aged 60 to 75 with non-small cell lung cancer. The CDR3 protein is CASSLQREAFF. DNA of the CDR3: TGTGCCAGCAGTTTGCAGAGAGAAGCTTTCTTT.